The clone carrying this T cell receptor beta chain has a single count. The data were produced by immunoSEQ multiplex PCR, yet TCRdb's version contains in-frame clones alone and is incomplete. There are 300,000 to 400,000 clones in the sample; almost 90% occur only once, and 6% to 8.5% lies in the top ten. These data are taken from a study of blood T cell repertoires in COVID-19. This CDR3 is 14 amino acids long. CDR1 and CDR2 (germline): SQVTM, ANQGSEA. With 4 bases removed from V and 3 bases from J, the gap between germline ends came to 15 bases. The chain carries TRBV29-1 and TRBJ1-1; D unclear. This sequence was found in a woman between 70 and 85 years old with COVID-19, enrolled during active disease. The sequenced sample was peripheral blood. CDR3 in DNA: TGCAGCGTTGTCCCTAACCCGGACTACACTGAAGCTTTCTTT. Translated: CSVVPNPDYTEAFF.